This is a list of T cell receptor beta chains from one sample in a study of post-analysis software for immune sequencing data. TCRdb re-called the PCR reads with MiXCR, one entry per CDR3 protein. The table includes about 210,000 distinct CDR3 sequences, 29% detected once. Sequencing used blood. The receptor set was obtained from a girl aged 2 to 17 with multiple sclerosis. Each CDR3 is given with its conserved first and last residue. The D gene is left open where the match is weak. Only part of the rows carry a size: once, few, many, or a class if the clone is expanded.

d_call	v_call	j_call	clone_size	cdr3_aa	cdr3_nt
.	TRBV29-1	TRBJ2-1	.	CSVGRRGEQFF	TGCAGCGTCGGTAGGCGGGGTGAGCAGTTCTTC
.	TRBV5-1	TRBJ1-1	.	CASRNGAQNTEAFF	TGCGCCAGCAGAAATGGAGCGCAGAACACTGAAGCTTTCTTT
.	TRBV7-2	TRBJ2-1	.	CASSLGASNEQFF	TGTGCCAGCAGCCTAGGGGCCAGCAATGAGCAGTTCTTC
.	TRBV10-3	TRBJ1-5	.	CAIAESTTENQPQHF	TGTGCCATCGCTGAGAGCACCACAGAAAATCAGCCCCAGCATTTT
.	TRBV12-3/TRBV12-4	TRBJ1-1	few	CASSLSGDTEAFF	TGTGCCAGCAGTTTGTCGGGGGACACTGAAGCTTTCTTT
TRBD1	TRBV6-5	TRBJ1-2	.	CASSYRDSAHGYTF	TGTGCCAGCAGTTACCGGGACAGCGCCCATGGCTACACCTTC
.	TRBV18	TRBJ1-1	.	CASSPPGLMNTEAFF	TGTGCCAGCTCACCTCCGGGCCTGATGAACACTGAAGCTTTCTTT
.	TRBV20-1	TRBJ1-6	many	CSARPLYRATYNSPLHF	TGCAGTGCTAGACCACTATACAGGGCTACCTATAATTCACCCCTCCACTTT
.	TRBV18	TRBJ2-5	few	CASSLGVMETQYF	TGTGCCAGCTCACTGGGGGTGATGGAGACCCAGTACTTC
.	TRBV12-3/TRBV12-4	TRBJ1-5	.	CASSFWGAGNQPQHF	TGTGCCAGCAGTTTTTGGGGGGCTGGCAATCAGCCCCAGCATTTT
.	TRBV14	TRBJ1-3	.	CASSNSNTIYF	TGTGCCAGCAGCAATTCAAACACCATATATTTT
.	TRBV11-2	TRBJ1-1	.	CASSSRSEAFF	TGTGCCAGCAGCTCTCGTTCTGAAGCTTTCTTT
.	TRBV3-1	TRBJ1-1	.	CASSQDPGLDTEAFF	TGTGCCAGCAGCCAAGATCCAGGGTTAGACACTGAAGCTTTCTTT
TRBD2	TRBV2	TRBJ2-4	many	CASSGLAVLAKNIQYF	TGTGCCAGCAGCGGACTAGCCGTCTTGGCCAAAAACATTCAGTACTTC
TRBD2	TRBV24-1	TRBJ2-3	few	CAASGGEAKDTQYF	TGTGCCGCCAGTGGGGGGGAAGCGAAAGATACGCAGTATTTT
TRBD1	TRBV28	TRBJ2-7	.	CASQRTGGYEQYF	TGTGCCAGCCAAAGGACAGGGGGCTACGAGCAGTACTTC
.	TRBV7-9	TRBJ2-7	.	CASSTDSYEQYF	TGTGCCAGCAGTACCGACAGCTACGAGCAGTACTTC
TRBD2	TRBV6-5	TRBJ2-1	.	CASRPKGLATEQEFF	TGTGCCAGCAGACCCAAGGGACTAGCGACCGAGCAGGAGTTCTTC
.	TRBV5-1	TRBJ2-3	.	CASIQDNTDTQYF	TGCGCCAGCATACAGGACAACACAGATACGCAGTATTTT
TRBD1	TRBV4-1	TRBJ2-3	few	CASSQAPTGGERADTQYF	TGCGCCAGCAGCCAAGCCCCGACAGGGGGCGAAAGGGCAGATACGCAGTATTTT
.	TRBV3-1	TRBJ2-7	.	CASSQVGGGSYNEQYF	TGTGCCAGCAGCCAAGTCGGGGGAGGTTCCTACAATGAGCAGTACTTC
TRBD1	TRBV6-6	TRBJ1-6	few	CASSTGGFSPLHF	TGTGCCAGTTCGACAGGGGGCTTTTCACCCCTCCACTTT
TRBD2	TRBV4-1	TRBJ2-7	many	CASSQNGKREAYEQYF	TGCGCCAGCAGCCAGAACGGGAAGCGGGAGGCCTACGAGCAGTACTTC
TRBD2	TRBV28	TRBJ2-7	many	CASSLAGGEQYF	TGTGCCAGCAGCTTAGCGGGAGGGGAGCAGTACTTC
.	TRBV29-1	TRBJ2-3	many	CSVERAGAITDTQYF	TGCAGCGTTGAACGGGCAGGGGCCATCACAGATACGCAGTATTTT
.	TRBV7-9	TRBJ1-2	.	CASSLENGGPSGYTF	TGTGCCAGCAGTTTGGAGAATGGGGGGCCCTCGGGCTACACCTTC
TRBD1	TRBV28	TRBJ2-6	.	CASSWRQGAYGANVLTF	TGTGCCAGCAGTTGGCGTCAGGGGGCCTATGGGGCCAACGTCCTGACTTTC
.	TRBV7-9	TRBJ2-3	many	CASSAREPDTQYF	TGTGCCAGCAGCGCCAGGGAGCCCGATACGCAGTATTTT
.	TRBV14	TRBJ2-7	many	CASSQVGARVHEQYF	TGTGCCAGCAGCCAAGTAGGGGCGAGGGTCCACGAGCAGTACTTC
.	TRBV6-2/TRBV6-3	TRBJ2-7	few	CASNSPGQYYEQYF	TGTGCCAGCAACTCTCCGGGGCAGTACTACGAGCAGTACTTC
TRBD2	TRBV7-3	TRBJ2-2	.	CASSPLSSGLAAGERFF	TGTGCCAGCAGCCCCCTTTCTTCAGGACTAGCAGCCGGGGAGCGGTTTTTT
.	TRBV29-1	TRBJ1-2	many	CSVEEGVLGYTF	TGCAGCGTTGAGGAGGGGGTGCTTGGCTACACCTTC
.	TRBV28	TRBJ2-1	.	CASPGTPSPNEQFF	TGTGCCAGCCCCGGGACACCCTCTCCCAATGAGCAGTTCTTC
.	TRBV30	TRBJ1-5	.	CAWSVQSPRQPQHF	TGTGCCTGGAGTGTGCAGTCTCCTCGTCAGCCCCAGCATTTT
TRBD1	TRBV12-3/TRBV12-4	TRBJ2-7	.	CASSLDRGNEQYF	TGTGCCAGCAGTTTAGACAGGGGTAACGAGCAGTACTTC
TRBD2	TRBV5-1	TRBJ2-7	.	CASSPGVAGGYEQYF	TGCGCCAGCAGCCCCGGGGTAGCGGGAGGATACGAGCAGTACTTC
.	TRBV7-3	TRBJ1-6	many	CASSRGSFGSPLHF	TGTGCCAGCAGCAGAGGGAGCTTCGGTTCACCCCTCCACTTT
.	TRBV14	TRBJ2-3	few	CASSQARDSTDTQYF	TGTGCCAGCAGCCAAGCCAGGGACAGCACAGATACGCAGTATTTT
.	TRBV7-8	TRBJ1-1	few	CASSSELNTEAFF	TGTGCCAGCAGCTCCGAACTGAACACTGAAGCTTTCTTT
.	TRBV6-2/TRBV6-3	TRBJ2-7	many	CASSYSPRGEQYF	TGTGCCAGCAGTTACTCCCCGAGGGGCGAGCAGTACTTC
.	TRBV6-6	TRBJ2-1	.	CASSLDSSYEQFF	TGTGCCAGCAGCCTTGACAGCTCCTACGAGCAGTTCTTC
.	TRBV18	TRBJ2-3	few	CASSPPGATDGDTQYF	TGTGCCAGCTCACCACCTGGCGCCACTGACGGAGATACGCAGTATTTT
TRBD2	TRBV6-1	TRBJ2-7	many	CASNAGRVNEQYF	TGTGCCAGCAATGCAGGGAGGGTGAACGAGCAGTACTTC
TRBD1	TRBV5-1	TRBJ2-1	few	CASSKGQGGFNEQFF	TGCGCCAGCAGCAAGGGACAGGGGGGGTTCAATGAGCAGTTCTTC
TRBD1	TRBV12-3/TRBV12-4	TRBJ1-1	many	CASRRQGTAEAFF	TGTGCCAGCAGAAGACAGGGTACGGCTGAAGCTTTCTTT
.	TRBV29-1	TRBJ1-3	.	CSVGGTGNTIYF	TGCAGCGTGGGGGGAACTGGAAACACCATATATTTT
.	TRBV7-2	TRBJ1-2	.	CASSRQPGSYTF	TGTGCCAGCAGCCGCCAGCCTGGGAGCTACACCTTC
.	TRBV30	TRBJ1-1	.	CAWSVSRSFRGSTEAFF	TGTGCCTGGAGTGTTTCTCGCAGTTTTAGGGGCTCGACTGAAGCTTTCTTT
TRBD1	TRBV4-2	TRBJ1-1	.	CASSQEGQANTEAFF	TGTGCCAGCAGCCAGGAGGGACAGGCGAACACTGAAGCTTTCTTT